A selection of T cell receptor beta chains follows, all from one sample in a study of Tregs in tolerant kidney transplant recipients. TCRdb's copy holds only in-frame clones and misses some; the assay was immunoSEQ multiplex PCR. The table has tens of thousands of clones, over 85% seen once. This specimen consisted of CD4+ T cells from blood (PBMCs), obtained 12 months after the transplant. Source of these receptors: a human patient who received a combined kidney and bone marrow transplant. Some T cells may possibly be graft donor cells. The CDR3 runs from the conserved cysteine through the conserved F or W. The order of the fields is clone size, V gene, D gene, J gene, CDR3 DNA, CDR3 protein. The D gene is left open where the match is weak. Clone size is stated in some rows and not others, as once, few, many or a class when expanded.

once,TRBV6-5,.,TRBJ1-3,TGTGCCAGCACCCGTACCGGTGTTTCTGGAAACACCATATATTTT,CASTRTGVSGNTIYF
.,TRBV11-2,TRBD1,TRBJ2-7,TGTGCCAGCAGCTTAACCGGGACAGGGAGCTCCTACGAGCAGTACTTC,CASSLTGTGSSYEQYF
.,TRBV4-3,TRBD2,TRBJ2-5,TGCGCCAGCAGCCAAGAGCCCCGGACTAGCGGGGGGGTTTTCCAAGAGACCCAGTACTTC,CASSQEPRTSGGVFQETQYF
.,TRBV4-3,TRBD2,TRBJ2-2,TGCGCCAGCAGCCTACTAGCGGGGGGGCCGGGCACCGGGGAGCTGTTTTTT,CASSLLAGGPGTGELFF
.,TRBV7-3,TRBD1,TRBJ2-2,TGTGCCAGCAGCACGGGACAGAGATACACCGGGGAGCTGTTTTTT,CASSTGQRYTGELFF
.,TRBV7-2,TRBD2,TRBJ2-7,TGTGCCAGCAGCCGCCGGACTAGCGGGCCGGGGTACGAGCAGTACTTC,CASSRRTSGPGYEQYF
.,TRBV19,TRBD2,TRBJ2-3,TGTGCCAGTAGCCCCCCGACACTAGCGGGGAGGGATACGCAGTATTTT,CASSPPTLAGRDTQYF
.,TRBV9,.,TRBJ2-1,TGTGCCAGCAGCAAAGGACAGCCCCACAATGAGCAGTTCTTC,CASSKGQPHNEQFF
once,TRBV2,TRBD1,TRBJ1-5,TGTGCCAGCAGGGAGGGTCGGACAGGGGTTCAGCCCCAGCATTTT,CASREGRTGVQPQHF
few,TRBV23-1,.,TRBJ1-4,TGCGCCAGCGAAAGGAGACGGGAGCGGACTAATGACAACGGGGAAAAACTGTTTTTT,CASERRRERTNDNGEKLFF
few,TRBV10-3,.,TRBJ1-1,TGTGCCATCAGTGAGCGTGCTGAAGCTTTCTTT,CAISERAEAFF
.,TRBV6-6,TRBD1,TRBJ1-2,TGTGCCAGCTCCCGGACAGGGGAAAATGGCTACACCTTC,CASSRTGENGYTF
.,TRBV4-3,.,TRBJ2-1,TGCGCCAGCAGCCAAGATTCGCTCAGGGAGCAGTTCTTC,CASSQDSLREQFF
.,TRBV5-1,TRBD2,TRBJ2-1,TGCGCCAGCAGCCCGGCCCTTAGCGGGAGCTCCTACAATGAGCAGTTCTTC,CASSPALSGSSYNEQFF
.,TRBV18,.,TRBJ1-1,TGTGCCAGCTCACCTAGGGCAGGGGAAGCTGAAGCTTTCTTT,CASSPRAGEAEAFF
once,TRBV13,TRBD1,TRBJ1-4,TGTGCCAGCAGCTTAGCCCCTAAGGTTAACGGACAGGGAGTTAATGGCAATGAAAAACTGTTTTTT,CASSLAPKVNGQGVNGNEKLFF
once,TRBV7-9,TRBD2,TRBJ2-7,TGTGCCAGCAGCTTAGGGGGGGGTACCTACGAGCAGTACTTC,CASSLGGGTYEQYF
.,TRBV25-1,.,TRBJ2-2,TGTGCCAGCAGAAGGGGGACCGGGGAGCTGTTTTTT,CASRRGTGELFF
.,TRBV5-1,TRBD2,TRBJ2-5,TGCGCCAGCAGCTCGAGGTTAGCGGGGGGAGGAGAGACCCAGTACTTC,CASSSRLAGGGETQYF
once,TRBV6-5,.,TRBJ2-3,TGTGCCAGCAGCCAGGAATTGGGGAGGAAAGATACGCAGTATTTT,CASSQELGRKDTQYF
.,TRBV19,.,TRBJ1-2,TGTGCCAGTAGTATGACCCCGGAGGAGACCTTAGCCTTC,CASSMTPEETLAF